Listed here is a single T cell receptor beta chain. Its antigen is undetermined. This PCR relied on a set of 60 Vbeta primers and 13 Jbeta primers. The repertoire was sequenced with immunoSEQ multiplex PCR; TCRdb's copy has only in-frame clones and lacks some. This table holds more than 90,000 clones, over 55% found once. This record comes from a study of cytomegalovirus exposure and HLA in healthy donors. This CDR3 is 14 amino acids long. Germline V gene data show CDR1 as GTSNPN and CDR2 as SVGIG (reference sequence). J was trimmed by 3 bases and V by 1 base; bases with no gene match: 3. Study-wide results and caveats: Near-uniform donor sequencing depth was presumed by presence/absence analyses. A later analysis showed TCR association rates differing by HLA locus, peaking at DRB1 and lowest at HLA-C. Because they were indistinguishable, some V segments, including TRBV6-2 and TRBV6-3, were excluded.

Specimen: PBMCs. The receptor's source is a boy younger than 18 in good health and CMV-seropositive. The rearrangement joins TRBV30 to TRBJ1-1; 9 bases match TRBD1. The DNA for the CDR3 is TGTGCCTGGAGTGCTTGGGACAGGGACACTGAAGCTTTCTTT. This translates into CAWSAWDRDTEAFF.